This TCR beta chain was identified during a study of blood T cell repertoires in COVID-19. Background on the study: T cells, B-cell-depleted T cells, or PBMCs provided the cDNA or gDNA that served as material.

Per the original data handling: Using reference gene primer amplification, nucleated cell counts were estimated. Sequencing used immunoSEQ multiplex PCR; TCRdb keeps in-frame clones, though not all of them. From that table come the V and J calls and clone size; the DNA was used to work out D and trimming. The profile shows hundreds of thousands of clones, roughly 89% of them singletons. Seattle enrolled patients during active infection and tracked them longitudinally. The sequencing sample was made of peripheral blood. The receptor comes from a woman aged 30 to 39 with COVID-19, enrolled during active disease.

The CDR3 is CASSKRVTDRGSEQYF. In DNA, the CDR3 is TGTGCCAGCAGCAAACGGGTGACGGACAGGGGGAGCGAGCAGTACTTC. The V call is TRBV7-7, the J call TRBJ2-7, with TRBD1 identical over 10 bases. Germline V CDR1 and CDR2: SSHAT, FNYEAQ (reference sequence). The ends lost 5 bases at V and 6 bases at J; junction bases unmatched: 13. The CDR3 is 16 amino acids.